Listed below are T cell receptor beta chains from one sample, sequenced in a study of shared clonotypes between healthy human individuals. The assay was immunoSEQ multiplex PCR, and TCRdb's table has in-frame clones only and misses some. This sample carries about 1.1 million clones, about 84% of them seen once, and the ten largest clones take roughly 0.61%. Material for sequencing was memory CD4+ T cells from PBMCs. Receptor source: a man aged 18 to 29 in good health. Some clones in this sample may be carry-over from other donors' samples. CDR3s include the opening cysteine and the closing phenylalanine or tryptophan. A D gene is named only where the DNA matches it firmly. Only some rows state a clone size, as once, few, many or a class for expanded clones.

CDR3 length	D gene	J gene	clone size	V gene	CDR3 protein	CDR3 DNA
13	.	TRBJ1-1	.	TRBV5-1	CASSSGEDTEAFF	TGCGCCAGCAGCTCCGGAGAAGACACTGAAGCTTTCTTT
15	TRBD2	TRBJ2-7	.	TRBV6-6	CASRPTLAGSYEQYF	TGTGCCAGCAGGCCTACCCTAGCGGGCTCCTACGAGCAGTACTTC
15	TRBD1	TRBJ1-1	.	TRBV5-1	CASSLAEGRGREAFF	TGCGCCAGCAGCTTGGCAGAGGGCAGGGGGCGCGAAGCTTTCTTT
16	.	TRBJ1-1	many	TRBV18	CASSPHPRFDGGEAFF	TGTGCCAGCTCACCCCACCCCAGGTTTGATGGGGGTGAAGCTTTCTTT
14	.	TRBJ1-5	.	TRBV2	CASSPLDLNQPQHF	TGTGCCAGCAGCCCACTAGACTTAAATCAGCCCCAGCATTTT
15	TRBD2	TRBJ2-1	.	TRBV5-1	CASSLSSGSGNEQFF	TGCGCCAGCAGCTTGTCTAGCGGGAGTGGGAATGAGCAGTTCTTC
14	.	TRBJ2-1	.	TRBV7-8	CASSLAPHLNEQFF	TGTGCCAGCAGCTTAGCGCCGCACCTCAATGAGCAGTTCTTC
14	.	TRBJ1-5	.	TRBV28	CASSFSGGSWTQHF	TGTGCCAGCAGTTTTTCCGGGGGATCTTGGACCCAGCATTTT
15	.	TRBJ1-5	many	TRBV6-6	CASSWPEKSNQPQHF	TGTGCCAGCAGTTGGCCAGAAAAGAGCAATCAGCCCCAGCATTTT
14	.	TRBJ1-2	.	TRBV27	CASSYRGRESGYTF	TGTGCCAGCAGTTATCGGGGCCGAGAGAGCGGCTACACCTTC
16	TRBD1	TRBJ2-5	few	TRBV9	CASSSRGTGVRETQYF	TGTGCCAGCAGCTCCCGAGGGACAGGGGTTCGGGAGACCCAGTACTTC
16	.	TRBJ1-1	.	TRBV28	CASSPLVPGRNTEAFF	TGTGCCAGCAGCCCATTAGTCCCGGGCCGAAACACTGAAGCTTTCTTT
15	TRBD1	TRBJ2-5	.	TRBV10-3	CAISRDRGVGETQYF	TGTGCCATCAGTAGGGACAGGGGGGTAGGGGAGACCCAGTACTTC
14	.	TRBJ2-3	.	TRBV2	CASRATGNTDTQYF	TGTGCCAGCAGGGCTACAGGGAACACAGATACGCAGTATTTT
13	.	TRBJ1-6	few	TRBV6-5	CASGRLGDSPLHF	TGTGCCAGCGGACGGCTGGGGGATTCACCCCTCCACTTT
14	.	TRBJ2-7	once	TRBV5-6	CASSLAGDSYEQYF	TGTGCCAGCAGCTTGGCAGGAGACTCCTACGAGCAGTACTTC
11	.	TRBJ1-1	.	TRBV20-1	CSATTGTEAFF	TGCAGTGCAACCACGGGCACTGAAGCTTTCTTT
13	.	TRBJ1-2	.	TRBV18	CASSPDSNYGYTF	TGTGCCAGCTCCCCGGACTCTAACTATGGCTACACCTTC
14	.	TRBJ1-5	many	TRBV21-1	CASRDGQGGQPQHF	TGTGCCAGCAGGGACGGACAGGGTGGTCAGCCCCAGCATTTT
13	TRBD1	TRBJ1-2	once	TRBV28	CASSEEGASGYTF	TGTGCCAGCAGTGAGGAGGGGGCCTCTGGCTACACCTTC
12	.	TRBJ1-5	many	TRBV7-2	CASGFGNQPQHF	TGTGCCAGTGGGTTTGGCAATCAGCCCCAGCATTTT
13	TRBD1	TRBJ2-1	once	TRBV10-3	CAIRGLTGTVQFF	TGTGCCATCAGGGGCTTGACAGGGACGGTGCAGTTCTTC
12	.	TRBJ2-5	.	TRBV4-3	CASSQQGETQYF	TGCGCCAGCAGCCAACAGGGGGAGACCCAGTACTTC
12	.	TRBJ2-1	.	TRBV7-9	CASSFLSGLRFF	TGTGCCAGCAGCTTCCTGTCGGGACTTCGGTTCTTC
15	.	TRBJ2-6	.	TRBV5-4	CASSLVGGGANVLTF	TGTGCCAGCAGCTTGGTTGGAGGTGGGGCCAACGTCCTGACTTTC
14	TRBD1	TRBJ1-1	.	TRBV27	CASRSQGANTEAFF	TGTGCCAGCAGGTCACAGGGGGCCAACACTGAAGCTTTCTTT
16	TRBD2	TRBJ2-2	many	TRBV11-2	CASSPLAGGPSRELFF	TGTGCCAGCAGCCCCCTAGCGGGAGGGCCTAGTCGGGAGCTGTTTTTT
16	.	TRBJ2-3	.	TRBV28	CASSVNSGASTDTQYF	TGTGCCAGCAGTGTAAATAGCGGTGCTAGCACAGATACGCAGTATTTT
15	.	TRBJ2-7	.	TRBV5-1	CASSPGGAFAYEQYF	TGCGCCAGCAGCCCCGGGGGAGCGTTCGCCTACGAGCAGTACTTC
15	.	TRBJ1-2	once	TRBV7-2	CASSPSTRGPYGYTF	TGTGCCAGCAGCCCATCCACGAGGGGACCCTATGGCTACACCTTC
15	TRBD1	TRBJ2-5	.	TRBV4-3	CASSPETGSGETQYF	TGCGCCAGCAGCCCCGAGACAGGGAGCGGAGAGACCCAGTACTTC
12	.	TRBJ1-1	.	TRBV7-3	CASSYGTAEAFF	TGTGCCAGCAGCTACGGCACTGCTGAAGCTTTCTTT
14	.	TRBJ2-1	.	TRBV29-1	CSPGGRSSYNEQFF	TGCAGCCCCGGGGGACGGAGCTCCTACAATGAGCAGTTCTTC
12	.	TRBJ1-2	.	TRBV2	CASFRQPYGYTF	TGTGCCAGCTTTCGGCAGCCCTATGGCTACACCTTC
12	TRBD1	TRBJ1-1	few	TRBV28	CASSFTGTGTFF	TGTGCCAGCAGTTTTACCGGGACAGGAACTTTCTTT
16	TRBD2	TRBJ2-3	.	TRBV7-9	CASSSQAGGGVDTQYF	TGTGCCAGCAGCTCCCAAGCGGGAGGGGGGGTCGATACGCAGTATTTT
17	TRBD1	TRBJ2-3	.	TRBV5-1	CASSLGPRQGDTDTQYF	TGCGCCAGCAGCTTGGGGCCTAGACAGGGAGACACAGATACGCAGTATTTT